The entry below gives a single TCR beta chain sequence along with its context. These data belong to a study of blood T cell repertoires in COVID-19. This CDR3 region has 13 residues. Germline assignment: CDR1 ENHRY and CDR2 SYGVKD. Trimming left V 3 bases short and J 4 bases short, with 9 bases between. Sequenced by immunoSEQ multiplex PCR; TCRdb stores in-frame clones only, minus some. The repertoire includes roughly 250,000 clones, 70% to 90% of them detected once, and 4.3% sits in the top ten. This receptor was obtained from a woman in her twenties or thirties who had recovered from COVID-19. The sequenced material came from PBMCs or T cells enriched from blood (not recorded which). The genes are TRBV10-3 and TRBJ1-2, with D hard to call. CDR3 sequence: CAISEAGLYGYTF. The CDR3 DNA reads as TGTGCCATCAGTGAAGCCGGACTCTATGGCTACACCTTC.